This entry concerns a single T cell receptor (beta chain). Its binding antigen is unknown. No quality values exist for individual bases; no much larger clone is one base distant. The V and J ends are trimmed by 3 bases and 7 bases, leaving 12 bases between them. The germline V gene supplies CDR1 MNHEY and CDR2 SVGAGI. The CDR3, from cysteine to phenylalanine, totals 13 residues. The sequence is cut down to CDR3 DNA, 39 bases in frame from base 1. The data originate from a study of memory CD4+ T cells and cytomegalovirus serostatus (dated by TCRdb to the late 2010s). About the study as a whole: The 35 or so healthy Belgian adults in the cohort included 9 who were CMV seropositive and approximately 25 who were CMV seronegative. To replicate a published TCR-based CMV serostatus classifier, the study sequenced CD4+ memory TCRbeta repertoires from a Belgian cohort whose cytomegalovirus serostatus was known.

Single viable CD3+CD4+CD8-CD45RO+ cells were sorted as memory CD4+ T cells on a FACSAria II. CMV serostatus was determined with a Roche Elecsys assay detecting serum IgG against CMV pp150, pp28, p38 and p52. Following thawing, total CD4+ T cells were enriched through positive selection using CD4 magnetic microbeads. The samples came from a separate study whose specific focus was interrogating the CD4+ T cell memory repertoire. Peripheral blood mononuclear cells were isolated and cryopreserved according to standard operating procedures, and serum was kept at -80 degrees C. Staining used CD3-PerCP (BW264/56), CD4-APC (RPA-T4), CD45RO-PE (UCHT1) and CD8-Pacific Orange (3B5) antibodies, with Sytox blue excluding non-viable cells. Results the study describes overall, beyond this receptor: Only CD4+CD45RO+ memory cells were sequenced, in contrast to the original study, which included naive and memory CD4+ and CD8+ populations. The results were interpreted as suggesting that the CMV-associated TCR signature is largely present in the CD4+ memory repertoire. For predicting CMV serostatus, the median bootstrapped AUC was approximately 0.96 using the original framework and 0.9 to 0.92 using a US-trained random forest. On the Belgian cohort, the classifier based on the original framework reached a median bootstrapped AUC of approximately 0.95, with a 95% CI of 0.76-1.00. Among the 150 to 200 previously reported CMV-associated TCRbeta sequences, 65 to 85 showed up in the CD4+ memory repertoires, with each one found in between one and five individuals.

The Quick-DNA Microprep Kit was used to extract genomic DNA from the sorted cells. Amplification of TCRbeta DNA was done with the immunoSEQ hsTCRbeta kit, following the protocol from the manufacturer. An Illumina MiSeq instrument was used to sequence the TCRbeta libraries. The paper's processing steps were these. After out-of-frame sequences were removed, under 2.5 million distinct TCRbeta sequences remained, averaging around 70,000 per individual. Each individual was scored according to the count of some 160 previously reported CMV-associated TCRbeta sequences and the total productive distinct TCRbeta count. A beta-binomial model was reimplemented in Python, and scikit-learn random forests with default parameters were trained on US cohort data. Classifier performance on the Belgian cohort was summarized as median AUC with percentile confidence intervals calculated over 10,000 bootstrap iterations. Here the immuneACCESS table is served through TCRdb, limited to in-frame sequences with V and J called. Missing clones are a known gap in these copies; in checked studies unresolved V genes cover under half, and the rest lacks a known reason. V and J calls and clone size are those listed in that table; D and trimming were worked out from the DNA. For this sample there are over 75,000 clones; 80% appear just once. Of the sample, about 4% is held by the ten largest clones.

The clonotype originates from an adult in good health and CMV-seropositive. The material sequenced was memory CD4+ T cells from blood. The rearrangement combines TRBV6-5 with TRBJ1-2; the D gene is unclear. The CDR3 reads as follows: CASSYLEGGGYTF. The nucleotides are TGTGCCAGCAGTTATTTAGAAGGCGGTGGCTACACCTTC.